The source of this TCR beta chain is a study of technical replicates of blood from a few donors. Germline loops: CDR1 MNHEY, CDR2 SMNVEV (reference sequence). This CDR3 is built from 14 residues. As concerns this clone: At one of its ends the junction is not consistent with the germline gene, which may arise from a read error.

Clones were read by immunoSEQ multiplex PCR, and TCRdb kept only the in-frame ones, dropping some. The sample shows around 80,000 clones, 95% to 98% of them seen only once. The sequencing input was T cells isolated from PBMCs. The J gene is TRBJ2-7, the V gene TRBV27; 7 bases line up with TRBD1. The clonotype was recovered from a human donor in good health. In nucleotides, the CDR3 is TGTGCCAGCACTTTAACCGGGACAGCCTACGAGCAGTACTTC. Translation gives CASTLTGTAYEQYF.